The next 18 T cell receptor beta chains were all read from a single sample in a study of T cell responses to AZD1222 COVID-19 vaccine. Sequencing was performed with immunoSEQ multiplex PCR; in TCRdb, only in-frame clones are kept and a portion is missing. Found here are about 160,000 clones, around 90% of them singletons; the top ten hold around 4.6%. This specimen consisted of peripheral blood, obtained on day 0 of MenACWY control vaccination. These receptors were collected from an adult in good health.

The chain joins TRBV5-6 to TRBJ2-7; 10 bases fit TRBD1. Losses at the gene ends were 3 bases for V and 7 bases for J; bases not matched to a gene: 13. CDR1 is SGHDT, CDR2 YYEEEE, per germline. CDR3 length: 16 residues. CDR3 region: CASSSTRDRGMREQYF. CDR3 bases: TGTGCCAGCAGCTCCACCCGGGACAGGGGCATGAGGGAGCAGTACTTC.

The chain recombines TRBV13 with TRBJ1-5; 7 bases match TRBD1. Germline V gives CDR1 PRHDT, CDR2 FYEKMQ (reference sequence). V shed 3 bases and J 0 bases; nucleotides not matched to a gene: 8. The length of the CDR3 is 17 residues. CDR3 DNA sequence: TGTGCCAGCAGCTTTGGGCAGGGGGGGATTAGCAATCAGCCCCAGCATTTT. Translated, it gives CASSFGQGGISNQPQHF.

This clone was recorded once. The V gene is TRBV24-1, the J gene TRBJ1-5; perhaps TRBD1 as D (5 bases). This CDR3 comprises 14 residues. The V end was cut by 4 bases, the J end by 7 bases, with 13 bases between. Germline values: CDR1 KGHDR, CDR2 SFDVKD. The CDR3 nucleotides read TGTGCCACCAGTGAGGCCAGGGTAGGACAGCCCCAGCATTTT. It encodes CATSEARVGQPQHF.

The table lists this clone with a few counts. The V and J genes are TRBV14 and TRBJ2-2; D might be TRBD1 (6 bases). The V gene's germline CDR1 is SGHDN and CDR2 FVKESK. The CDR3 covers 14 residues. V lost 4 bases to trimming and J lost 4 bases, with 10 bases between them. CDR3 protein: CASSLWDITGELFF. CDR3 sequence (DNA): TGTGCCAGCAGCCTGTGGGACATCACCGGGGAGCTGTTTTTT.

The rearrangement links TRBV28 to TRBJ1-5; D possibly corresponds to TRBD1 (5 bases). The germline V gene encodes CDR1 MDHEN and CDR2 SYDVKM. The CDR3 spans 14 residues. Trimming took 6 bases from V and 4 from J, leaving 13 bases between them. The CDR3 DNA is TGTGCCAGCAGGGGACCCCCCTCAAATCAGCCCCAGCATTTT. Translation: CASRGPPSNQPQHF.

The V gene is TRBV5-1, the J gene TRBJ2-5; no reliable D call. Germline V gene lookup returns CDR1 SGHRS and CDR2 YFSETQ. The V gene lost 0 bases and the J gene lost 2 bases, with 8 bases spanning the gap. CDR3 length: 14 amino acids. The CDR3: CASSLVSVQETQYF. The CDR3 region has the DNA TGCGCCAGCAGCTTGGTGTCAGTACAAGAGACCCAGTACTTC. The full variable domain, rest sourced from reference TRBV5-1 and TRBJ2-5, is KAGVTQTPRYLIKTRGQQVTLSCSPISGHRSVSWYQQTPGQGLQFLFEYFSETQRNKGNFPGRFSGRQFSNSRSEMNVSTLELGDSALYLCASSLVSVQETQYFGPGTRLLVL.

This clone was counted a few times. The V and J genes are TRBV15 and TRBJ2-7, with D possibly being TRBD2 (5 bases). This CDR3 has 13 amino acids. Between the trimmed V and J ends, which lost 0 bases and 7 bases, there was a span of 10 bases. In germline, CDR1 is LNHNV, CDR2 YYDKDF (reference sequence). Here the CDR3 DNA reads TGTGCCACCAGCAGAGATGGACGCGGGGAGCAGTACTTC. This gives the protein CATSRDGRGEQYF.

The chain couples TRBV7-9 to TRBJ1-6, with 9 nucleotides matching TRBD1. This CDR3 has 15 residues. The germline gives CDR1 SEHNR, CDR2 FQNEAQ (reference sequence). J lost 8 bases, V lost 5 bases, and 7 bases had no gene match. The CDR3 loop reads CASSAGQGSYSPLHF. CDR3 coding DNA: TGTGCCAGCAGCGCAGGACAGGGGAGTTATTCACCCCTCCACTTT.

The V and J genes are TRBV30 and TRBJ1-2; TRBD1 matches at 9 bases. This CDR3 is 11 amino acids long. The germline CDR1 and CDR2 sequences are GTSNPN and SVGIG (reference sequence). Trimming took 8 bases from V and 4 from J; bases not matched to a gene: 2. The CDR3 region is CAGGQGYGYTF. CDR3 DNA: TGTGCCGGGGGACAGGGCTATGGCTACACCTTC.

The chain uses TRBV27 and TRBJ2-7; D remains unclear. The CDR3 has 13 amino acids. Per germline, CDR1 MNHEY and CDR2 SMNVEV (reference sequence). The V and J ends lost 7 bases and 4 bases respectively, with 14 bases between them. The CDR3, as DNA: TGTGCCAGCACCGGTTCCCCTTCATACGAGCAGTACTTC. Residues: CASTGSPSYEQYF.

The CDR3 nucleotides read TGTGCCAGCAGTGGCGCCGGGGACCACACAGATACGCAGTATTTT. Translated: CASSGAGDHTDTQYF. The chain joins TRBV28 to TRBJ2-3; either TRBD1 or TRBD2 may supply D (5 bases each). V was trimmed by 5 bases and J by 2 bases, leaving 14 bases between them. Germline V CDR1 and CDR2: MDHEN, SYDVKM. This CDR3 is built from 15 residues.

The chain recombines TRBV3-1 (or the pseudogene TRBV3-2) with TRBJ2-1; D is unresolved. The CDR3 length is 14 residues. Germline-derived CDR1 and CDR2 are LGHDT and YNNKEL (reference sequence). The ends were cut back, 5 bases at V and 8 bases at J, with 16 bases in the middle. CDR3 nucleotide sequence: TGTGCCAGCAGCTCCCCCGGAGTGAGCGATGAGCAGTTCTTC. Translation gives CASSSPGVSDEQFF.

The gene calls are TRBV19 and TRBJ2-1, with D maybe TRBD2 (5 bases). Germline assignment: CDR1 LNHDA and CDR2 SQIVND (reference sequence). V was pared by 3 bases and J by 3 bases, with 15 bases between. This CDR3 has 16 residues. CDR3: CASSIGLLDLYNEQFF. CDR3 nucleotide sequence: TGTGCCAGTAGTATTGGACTCCTGGACCTCTACAATGAGCAGTTCTTC.

The chain combines TRBV7-3 with TRBJ2-1, with TRBD2 matching over 8 bases. In germline, CDR1 is SGHTA, CDR2 FQGTGA. CDR3 length: 14 residues. Losses at the gene ends were 0 bases for V and 10 bases for J; bases not matched to a gene: 5. CDR3 nucleotide sequence: TGTGCCAGCAGCTTAACTAGCGGGACCGGGGAGCAGTTCTTC. Translated, it gives CASSLTSGTGEQFF.

V gene TRBV29-1 combines with J gene TRBJ2-1; 14 nucleotides align to TRBD2. This CDR3 region has 16 residues. Unmatched junction bases numbered 8, after V lost 6 bases and J lost 4 bases. CDR1 and CDR2 from the germline V gene are SQVTM and ANQGSEA. CDR3 region: CSVRGTSGSRYNEQFF. CDR3 bases: TGCAGCGTCCGCGGGACTAGCGGGAGTCGATACAATGAGCAGTTCTTC.

The chain recombines TRBV28 with TRBJ2-1, with D possibly being TRBD2 (5 bases). V shed 8 bases and J shed 1 base, with 12 bases lying between them. CDR1 is MDHEN and CDR2 is SYDVKM in the germline V gene. The CDR3 is 14 residues long. CDR3 amino acids: CASGLGVSYNEQFF. CDR3 nucleotides: TGTGCCAGCGGCCTCGGGGTTTCCTACAATGAGCAGTTCTTC.

V and J are TRBV18 and TRBJ1-6; a possible D gene is TRBD1 (6 bases). V was cut by 4 bases and J by 5 bases, with 12 bases left in between. The germline V gene has CDR1 KGHSH and CDR2 LQKENI. CDR3 size: 15 residues. CDR3 bases: TGTGCCAGCTCACAAACAGGGCCGAATAATTCACCCCTCCACTTT. It encodes CASSQTGPNNSPLHF.

The rearrangement joins TRBV7-3 to TRBJ2-3; no firm D call. This CDR3 has 12 residues. The germline V and J ends were trimmed by 4 bases and 1 base, with 3 bases remaining between them. The V gene's germline CDR1 is SGHTA and CDR2 FQGTGA. This chain's CDR3 is CASSSGTDTQYF. The CDR3 region has the DNA TGTGCCAGCAGCTCAGGCACAGATACGCAGTATTTT.